These 11 T cell receptor beta chains share one sample of origin, sequenced in a study of blood T cells in healthy people across ages. Together with a sample-barcoded 5' primer, a J-beta primer mix was included in a second PCR lasting about 7 to 11 cycles. Using its own MiXCR run on the 5' RACE reads, TCRdb lists one record per CDR3 protein. The sample lists 1.5 million to 2 million distinct CDR3 sequences, under 30% seen once, with over 7% in the top ten. The material sequenced was blood. The source of these receptors is a young woman in good health.

The chain joins TRBV7-9 to TRBJ2-1; 8 bases align to TRBD2. Looked up from germline, CDR1 is SEHNR and CDR2 is FQNEAQ (reference sequence). The CDR3 runs 15 residues. V was clipped by 1 base and J by 5 bases; unmatched bases: 4. The CDR3 DNA follows: TGTGCCAGCAGCTTAGAGGGTAGCGGGGACAATGAGCAGTTCTTC. Protein sequence: CASSLEGSGDNEQFF.

Only one count was recorded for this clonotype. One junction end disagrees with the germline gene, perhaps due to a read error. V usage is TRBV29-1 and J usage is TRBJ2-5; 10 positions agree with TRBD1. Matching the DNA end better, TRBJ2-7 makes the J call doubtful. The CDR3 length is 12 residues. Per the germline V gene, CDR1 is SQVTM and CDR2 is ANQGSEA. The CDR3 DNA reads as TGCAGCATTGAGGGGACAGGGGCCGAGCAGTACTTC. Translating gives CSIEGTGAEQYF.

This clonotype was seen only a few times. The chain has TRBV20-1 and TRBJ2-4, with a weak D call TRBD2 (5 bases). V was clipped by 6 bases and J by 4 bases, with 10 bases between them. Germline V gives CDR1 DFQATT, CDR2 SNEGSKA (reference sequence). The CDR3 has 12 amino acids. The CDR3 region is CSAGGLKNIQYF. CDR3 coding DNA: TGCAGTGCGGGTGGACTTAAAAACATTCAGTACTTC.

This clonotype has more than one count but fewer than ten. V and J are TRBV20-1 and TRBJ2-5, with D possibly TRBD1 on 6 matching bases. CDR3 length equals 14 residues. Germline lookup yields CDR1 DFQATT and CDR2 SNEGSKA (reference sequence). Trimming shortened V by 5 bases and J by 4 bases, and 17 bases separated the two germline ends. Here the CDR3 DNA reads TGCAGTGCTTTCCTAAGTAGAGGGGGAGAGACCCAGTACTTC. Encoded protein: CSAFLSRGGETQYF.

The V call is TRBV12-3 or TRBV12-4, the J call TRBJ1-6, with D unresolved. CDR3 length: 13 amino acids. The germline V and J ends were trimmed by 5 bases and 4 bases, with 6 bases remaining between them. The CDR3 is CASSANYNSPLHF. The DNA for the CDR3 is TGTGCCAGCAGTGCAAATTATAATTCACCCCTCCACTTT.

This clonotype was seen once. The chain joins TRBV27 to TRBJ2-1; D might be TRBD2 (5 bases). This CDR3 contains 14 residues. Germline CDR1 is MNHEY and CDR2 is SMNVEV (reference sequence). Trimming removed 6 bases from V and 7 bases from J, with 16 bases in between. This CDR3 is CASRIQRANNEQFF. As DNA, the CDR3 is TGTGCCAGCAGGATACAGAGGGCGAATAATGAGCAGTTCTTC.

This chain uses TRBV2 with TRBJ2-5, with D possibly matching TRBD1 (6 bases). Per the germline V gene, CDR1 is SNHLY and CDR2 is FYNNEI. The CDR3 length is 14 residues. Trimming took 5 bases from V and 4 from J, leaving 14 bases between them. The CDR3 sequence: CASSFPPGAETQYF. The CDR3, as DNA: TGTGCCAGCAGTTTCCCCCCAGGGGCAGAGACCCAGTACTTC.

This clonotype was seen a handful of times. The V gene is TRBV18, the J gene TRBJ2-1; D is uncertain. The germline V gene encodes CDR1 KGHSH and CDR2 LQKENI. This CDR3 contains 16 residues. With 3 bases removed from V and 1 base from J, the gap between germline ends came to 13 bases. CDR3 nucleotide sequence: TGTGCCAGCTCACCGATGAAGCGCCGGTCCTACAATGAGCAGTTCTTC. This gives the protein CASSPMKRRSYNEQFF.

Comment on this clonotype: A much larger clone differs from this one at a single base, so this may be a read error. The rearrangement joins TRBV5-1 to TRBJ2-4; no clear D. The CDR3 totals 12 residues. The germline gives CDR1 SGHRS, CDR2 YFSETQ. V lost 7 bases, J lost 13 bases, and 18 bases lay in between. CDR3 sequence (DNA): TGCGCCAGCGGCTACCCAGGCGTTGAGCAGTACTTC. Protein sequence: CASGYPGVEQYF.

This clonotype has more than one count but fewer than ten. The chain has TRBV6-2 or TRBV6-3 and TRBJ2-4, with a possible D match to TRBD1 (6 bases). Germline-derived CDR1 and CDR2 are MNHEY and SVGEGT. This CDR3 is built from 15 residues. The ends were cut back, 6 bases at V and 1 base at J, with 13 bases in the middle. CDR3: CASRSYRVAKNIQYF. Here the CDR3 DNA reads TGTGCCAGCAGATCCTACAGGGTGGCCAAAAACATTCAGTACTTC.

As concerns this clonotype: Being one base from a much bigger clone, this may be a read error. The chain couples TRBV12-3 or TRBV12-4 to TRBJ2-3; TRBD1 is a possible D gene (5 bases). With 5 bases removed from V and 4 bases from J, the gap between germline ends came to 19 bases. This CDR3 comprises 16 residues. CDR3: CASSRRAPPSADTQYF. CDR3 DNA sequence: TGTGCCAGCAGTCGCAGGGCCCCACCAAGCGCAGATACGCAGTATTTT.